The 3 T cell receptor beta chains given below trace back to one sample, sequenced in a study of Graves' ophthalmopathy and Graves' hyperthyroidism. Transcripts of RNA were the source for amplifying TCR beta CDR3 regions. HTBI primers were employed in first-round RT-PCR, then a second-round multiplex PCR followed. From the multiplex PCR reads, TCRdb called clonotypes with MiXCR, one entry per CDR3 protein. The sample has about 1.1 million distinct CDR3 sequences; approximately 35% are singletons. The specimen sequenced was peripheral blood or thyroid tissue (not recorded which). All receptors come from an adult man with Graves' hyperthyroidism.

Notes on this clonotype: A much more abundant neighbour one base away suggests this may be a read error. CDR3 loop: CASSFGASDTYEQYF. The CDR3 bases are TGTGCCAGCAGCTTTGGAGCTAGCGACACCTACGAGCAGTACTTC. This chain links TRBV7-6 with TRBJ2-7, with D possibly TRBD2 on 6 matching bases. CDR3 length: 15 residues. CDR1 SGHVS and CDR2 FNYEAQ come from the germline V gene. Trimming took 3 bases from V and 2 from J, leaving 14 bases between them.

The V call is TRBV7-2, the J call TRBJ1-2, with D possibly matching TRBD1 (6 bases). V was pared by 3 bases and J by 7 bases, with 9 bases between. The CDR3 totals 12 residues. Germline CDR1 reads SGHTA; CDR2 reads FQGNSA. The CDR3 DNA follows: TGTGCCAGCAGCTTGCAGGGGATTGGCTACACCTTC. Residues: CASSLQGIGYTF. Full variable domain (remainder filled in from reference TRBV7-2 and TRBJ1-2): GAGVSQSPSNKVTEKGKDVELRCDPISGHTALYWYRQSLGQGLEFLIYFQGNSAPDKSGLPSDRFSAERTGGSVSTLTIQRTQQEDSAVYLCASSLQGIGYTFGSGTRLTVV.

This chain connects TRBV28 to TRBJ1-2; D not resolved. CDR1 and CDR2 (germline): MDHEN, SYDVKM. Trimming took off 7 bases at V and 4 bases at J, with 16 bases between the two ends. This CDR3 has 14 amino acids. For the CDR3, the DNA is TGTGCCAGCAACATTAGGACGGTTGGCTATGGCTACACCTTC. Protein: CASNIRTVGYGYTF.